The clone carrying this T cell receptor (beta chain) was detected once. In the original workflow: For nucleated cells, counts were estimated from reference gene primer amplification. Repertoires were generated with immunoSEQ multiplex PCR, while TCRdb's copy carries only in-frame clones and drops some. The V and J calls and clone size are taken from that table; D and trimming were inferred from the DNA. The sample includes some 120,000 clones, about 87% of them seen just once. CDR1 SGHVS and CDR2 FNYEAQ come from the germline V gene. The CDR3 totals 18 residues. V shed 2 bases and J 3 bases; nucleotides not matched to a gene: 14. This specimen belongs to a study of blood T cell repertoires in COVID-19. Turning to the study itself: COVID-19 samples, acute and convalescent, were from the United States, Italy and Spain. The analysed material was cDNA or gDNA that came from T cells, B-cell-depleted T cells, or PBMCs.

Input material: peripheral blood. The J gene is TRBJ1-1, the V gene TRBV7-6, with 8 positions matching TRBD1. This sequence was found in a woman aged 55-69 years with acute or convalescent COVID-19. CDR3 region: CASSLTPPGTGGDTEAFF. In DNA, the CDR3 is TGTGCCAGCAGCTTAACCCCCCCCGGGACAGGCGGAGACACTGAAGCTTTCTTT.